This entry lists 28 T cell receptor beta chains sequenced from one sample in a study of neoadjuvant anti-PD-1 for oral cavity cancer. Sequencing used immunoSEQ multiplex PCR; TCRdb keeps in-frame clones, though not all of them. Here the sample spans roughly 15,000 clones, 40% being singletons. Time point noted: after neoadjuvant nivolumab, at surgical resection. The starting material was tumor tissue, obtained after nivolumab (anti-PD-1) treatment. The receptors shown here come from a person aged 35-79 years with oral cavity squamous cell carcinoma.

This clone is labeled medium-sized (0.01 to 0.1%). The chain couples TRBV5-4 to TRBJ1-1; the D gene is possibly TRBD1 (6 bases). Looked up from germline, CDR1 is SGHNT and CDR2 is YYREEE (reference sequence). The CDR3 covers 14 residues. The V end was cut by 4 bases, the J end by 4 bases, with 14 bases between. The CDR3 DNA reads TGTGCCAGCAGCCAGACAGGAGGGGGCACTGAAGCTTTCTTT. Its translation: CASSQTGGGTEAFF.

This rearrangement joins TRBV4-2 to TRBJ2-4; TRBD1 is a possible D gene (5 bases). V was shortened by 0 bases and J by 4 bases, with 10 bases between the two germline ends. The CDR3 sequence is 15 residues long. From germline, CDR1 is LGHNA and CDR2 YNFKEQ. CDR3 loop: CASSQDQQGKNIQYF. CDR3 coding DNA: TGTGCCAGCAGCCAAGATCAGCAGGGAAAAAACATTCAGTACTTC.

This clone was counted only a few times. V usage is TRBV5-1 and J usage is TRBJ1-4, with D hard to call. The CDR3 runs 17 residues. Germline lookup yields CDR1 SGHRS and CDR2 YFSETQ. With 0 bases removed from V and 3 bases from J, the gap between germline ends came to 15 bases. Here the CDR3 DNA reads TGCGCCAGCAGCTTGGGGGTAGGCAACGAGGCTAATGAAAAACTGTTTTTT. This sequence encodes CASSLGVGNEANEKLFF. The full variable domain, its missing parts supplied by reference TRBV5-1 and TRBJ1-4, is KAGVTQTPRYLIKTRGQQVTLSCSPISGHRSVSWYQQTPGQGLQFLFEYFSETQRNKGNFPGRFSGRQFSNSRSEMNVSTLELGDSALYLCASSLGVGNEANEKLFFGSGTQLSVL.

CDR3 amino acids: CAWRTTGITYNEQFF. In DNA, the CDR3 is TGTGCCTGGCGCACGACAGGGATTACCTACAATGAGCAGTTCTTC. The V and J genes are TRBV30 and TRBJ2-1, with 7 positions matching TRBD1. The CDR3 is made up of 15 amino acids. Germline CDR1 GTSNPN, CDR2 SVGIG (reference sequence). Trimming took 5 bases from V and 2 from J; bases not matched to a gene: 9.

The chain links TRBV12-5 to TRBJ1-6, with unresolved D. The V and J ends lost 1 base and 6 bases respectively, with 7 bases between them. This CDR3 has 14 amino acids. Germline CDR1 reads LGHNT; CDR2 reads FRNRAP. The CDR3 loop reads CASGLAPGNSPLHF. CDR3 DNA sequence: TGTGCTAGTGGTTTGGCCCCGGGTAATTCACCCCTCCACTTT.

The chain has TRBV18 and TRBJ2-1, with a tentative D call TRBD2 (6 bases). The ends were cut back, 6 bases at V and 4 bases at J, with 16 bases in the middle. There are 15 residues in the CDR3. Per the germline V gene, CDR1 is KGHSH and CDR2 is LQKENI. In DNA form, the CDR3 reads TGTGCCAGCTCGCCCTCCCGGGACTTTTACAATGAGCAGTTCTTC. This encodes CASSPSRDFYNEQFF.

Judged by abundance, this clone is medium-sized (0.01 to 0.1%). The chain couples TRBV27 to TRBJ2-5; 9 nucleotides agree with TRBD2. V was pared by 6 bases and J by 4 bases, with 9 bases of the junction left unmatched. From germline, CDR1 is MNHEY and CDR2 SMNVEV (reference sequence). The length of the CDR3 is 15 residues. CDR3 residues: CASSSLRGGRETQYF. Written as DNA, the CDR3 is TGTGCCAGCAGCTCGCTGCGGGGGGGCCGAGAGACCCAGTACTTC.

V is TRBV9 and J is TRBJ2-5, with D maybe TRBD1 (5 bases). Trimming pared 0 bases from V and 1 base from J, leaving 28 bases between. The CDR3 loop spans 21 amino acids. The germline CDR1 and CDR2 sequences are SGDLS and YYNGEE. The CDR3 loop reads CASSVATDTFGAYGSQETQYF. CDR3 DNA: TGTGCCAGCAGCGTAGCCACCGACACGTTTGGGGCCTACGGGTCCCAAGAGACCCAGTACTTC. Supplemented by reference TRBV9 and TRBJ2-5, the full variable domain reads DSGVTQTPKHLITATGQRVTLRCSPRSGDLSVYWYQQSLDQGLQFLIQYYNGEERAKGNILERFSAQQFPDLHSELNLSSLELGDSALYFCASSVATDTFGAYGSQETQYFGPGTRLLVL.

V usage is TRBV6-5 and J usage is TRBJ2-7; TRBD2 matches at 7 bases. Germline CDR1 is MNHEY and CDR2 is SVGAGI. The J segment lost 2 bases and the V segment lost 4 bases, leaving 8 bases of the junction unmatched. This CDR3 spans 15 amino acids. CDR3 nucleotides: TGTGCCAGCAGTTTGAGCCCAGCGGGGACCTACGAGCAGTACTTC. Its translation is CASSLSPAGTYEQYF.

In this sample, this clone is medium-sized. The chain is built from TRBV2 and TRBJ2-4; D may correspond to TRBD1 or TRBD2 (5 bases each). The V end lost 6 bases, the J end lost 6 bases, and 15 bases lay between the germline ends. The CDR3 has 14 amino acids. Germline V gene data show CDR1 as SNHLY and CDR2 as FYNNEI. The CDR3, as DNA: TGTGCCAGCAGAGGGGAGCCAGGAGGAAACATTCAGTACTTC. Translation: CASRGEPGGNIQYF. Complete variable domain (other parts from reference TRBV2 and TRBJ2-4): EPEVTQTPSHQVTQMGQEVILRCVPISNHLYFYWYRQILGQKVEFLVSFYNNEISEKSEIFDDQFSVERPDGSNFTLKIRSTKLEDSAMYFCASRGEPGGNIQYFGAGTRLSVL.

This clone was detected only a few times. The V gene is TRBV18, the J gene TRBJ2-7; 7 bases agree with TRBD1. This CDR3 comprises 15 residues. Germline V CDR1 and CDR2: KGHSH, LQKENI. V trimming: 1 base; J trimming: 2 bases; junction bases outside the gene matches: 5. In DNA form, the CDR3 reads TGTGCCAGCTCACCACGGGGACAGTCCACCTACGAGCAGTACTTC. It encodes CASSPRGQSTYEQYF.

This chain links TRBV29-1 with TRBJ1-2; tentative D call: TRBD1 (6 bases). The CDR3 has 15 residues. V lost 1 base to trimming and J lost 8 bases, with 20 bases between them. The germline CDR1 and CDR2 sequences are SQVTM and ANQGSEA. CDR3 sequence: CSVEVPTQGGRGYTF. The CDR3 bases are TGCAGCGTTGAAGTACCTACCCAAGGGGGTCGGGGCTACACCTTC.

The gene calls are TRBV5-1 and TRBJ2-4, with D perhaps being TRBD1 or TRBD2 (6 bases each). CDR1 SGHRS and CDR2 YFSETQ come from the germline V gene. This CDR3 has 19 residues. V lost 0 bases and J lost 0, with 19 bases in between. The CDR3 sequence is CASSLVYAGEEGAKNIQYF. In DNA, the CDR3 is TGCGCCAGCAGCTTGGTATACGCAGGGGAGGAAGGAGCCAAAAACATTCAGTACTTC.

The chain uses TRBV29-1 and TRBJ2-3, with 8 bases aligning to TRBD2. V was pared by 7 bases and J by 8 bases, with 11 bases of the junction left unmatched. The CDR3 length is 13 residues. CDR1 and CDR2 from the germline V gene are SQVTM and ANQGSEA. The CDR3 nucleotides read TGCAGCGCCGGGGGGGGCCCGCAGGGTACGCAGTATTTT. It codes for CSAGGGPQGTQYF.

This chain connects TRBV5-1 to TRBJ2-5; 8 nucleotides align to TRBD1. Germline V gene sequence: CDR1 SGHRS, CDR2 YFSETQ. After removal of 4 bases from V and 5 bases from J, the junction contained 13 bases not matched to a gene. The CDR3 loop spans 16 amino acids. The CDR3 sequence: CASSLAPGTGAETQYF. In nucleotides, the CDR3 is TGCGCCAGCAGCCTAGCCCCCGGGACAGGTGCGGAGACCCAGTACTTC.

The chain uses TRBV5-4 and TRBJ2-5, with 10 bases fitting TRBD2. The V gene end was trimmed by 4 bases and the J gene end by 5 bases; junction bases not matched to a gene: 8. Germline CDR1 reads SGHNT; CDR2 reads YYREEE (reference sequence). The CDR3 consists of 15 residues. The CDR3 region is CASSPGLAWGETQYF. Written as DNA, the CDR3 is TGTGCCAGCAGCCCGGGACTAGCGTGGGGGGAGACCCAGTACTTC.

This clone has only a few counts. V is TRBV6-5 and J is TRBJ1-2; TRBD1 matches 8 bases. CDR3 length: 14 residues. From germline, CDR1 is MNHEY and CDR2 SVGAGI. Unmatched junction bases numbered 15, after V lost 10 bases and J lost 8 bases. CDR3 nucleotides: TGTGCCACCGTGGACAGGGTGCCTCAAGGGGGCTACACCTTC. As protein: CATVDRVPQGGYTF.

The genes are TRBV13 and TRBJ2-1, with 7 nucleotides matching TRBD1. The junction had 3 bases not matched to a gene; V was cut back by 4 bases and J by 0 bases. The CDR3 is 15 residues long. Germline values: CDR1 PRHDT, CDR2 FYEKMQ (reference sequence). DNA of the CDR3: TGTGCCAGCAGCTCCAGGGGGTACTCCTACAATGAGCAGTTCTTC. As protein: CASSSRGYSYNEQFF.

This clone is classed as medium-sized. CDR3 sequence (DNA): TGTGCCAGCAGTTCTCGAGGGGGCTCGAATCAGCCCCAGCATTTT. Translation: CASSSRGGSNQPQHF. The genes are TRBV6-1 and TRBJ1-5; 7 bases agree with TRBD1. This CDR3 is 15 amino acids long. Per the germline V gene, CDR1 is MNHNS and CDR2 is SASEGT. V trimming: 5 bases; J trimming: 4 bases; junction bases outside the gene matches: 8.

In its sample, this clone is medium-sized. The V and J genes are TRBV5-1 and TRBJ2-5, with 7 bases aligning to TRBD1. This CDR3 region has 14 residues. Unmatched junction bases numbered 4, after V lost 3 bases and J lost 2 bases. Germline V CDR1 and CDR2: SGHRS, YFSETQ. The CDR3 loop reads CASSSGRGQETQYF. The CDR3 nucleotides read TGCGCCAGCAGCTCTGGCAGGGGGCAAGAGACCCAGTACTTC.

The chain is built from TRBV6-1 and TRBJ2-5; no firm D call. Germline loops: CDR1 MNHNS, CDR2 SASEGT. V lost 5 bases and J lost 3, with 10 bases in between. This CDR3 comprises 13 residues. In DNA, the CDR3 is TGTGCCAGCAGTTATCGAGAAAAAGAGACCCAGTACTTC. This translates into CASSYREKETQYF.

The chain employs TRBV7-3 and TRBJ1-1; TRBD1 agrees at 8 bases. In germline, CDR1 is SGHTA, CDR2 FQGTGA. Trimming removed 4 bases from V and 2 bases from J; junction bases left unmatched: 6. CDR3 length: 15 residues. CDR3 sequence (DNA): TGTGCCAGCAGCTCCACGACAGGGGCTAACACTGAAGCTTTCTTT. Protein product: CASSSTTGANTEAFF.

This chain connects TRBV11-3 to TRBJ2-3, with 9 bases lining up with TRBD1. The length of the CDR3 is 15 residues. V was clipped by 1 base and J by 4 bases; unmatched bases: 3. Germline values: CDR1 SGHNT, CDR2 YENEEA. The CDR3 DNA sequence: TGTGCCAGCAGCTTAGGGACAGGGGATCCAGATACGCAGTATTTT. This gives the protein CASSLGTGDPDTQYF.

This clone was observed a few times. J is TRBJ2-3 and V is TRBV19, with D possibly being TRBD1 or TRBD2 (5 bases each). Germline V gene lookup returns CDR1 LNHDA and CDR2 SQIVND (reference sequence). The CDR3 covers 13 residues. V was shortened by 6 bases and J by 4 bases, with 11 bases between the two germline ends. The CDR3 nucleotides read TGTGCCAGTAGCCTACGGGGCCCAGATACGCAGTATTTT. Translated, it gives CASSLRGPDTQYF.

This chain links TRBV4-2 with TRBJ2-3, with TRBD2 matching 9 bases. The V segment lost 1 base and the J segment 4 bases; nucleotides outside the gene matches: 6. This CDR3 has 16 residues. Per germline, CDR1 LGHNA and CDR2 YNFKEQ. CDR3 loop: CASSQAGAGGSDTQYF. The DNA for the CDR3 is TGTGCCAGCAGCCAAGCTGGAGCGGGGGGTTCAGATACGCAGTATTTT.

This clone has just a few counts. This chain links TRBV7-2 with TRBJ2-5, with 8 nucleotides matching TRBD1. Trimming took 8 bases from V and 3 from J; bases not matched to a gene: 11. CDR1 SGHTA and CDR2 FQGNSA come from the germline V gene. This CDR3 region has 15 residues. The CDR3 DNA sequence: TGTGCCAGCTGCCGGGACAGGTTCGGGGAAGAGACCCAGTACTTC. Amino acids: CASCRDRFGEETQYF.

This clone has more than one count but fewer than ten. V gene TRBV4-3 combines with J gene TRBJ2-2; D gene ambiguous. The CDR3 totals 15 residues. Trimming took 0 bases from V and 0 from J, leaving 5 bases between them. The germline CDR1 and CDR2 sequences are LGHNA and YSLEER. CDR3 loop: CASSQDLTNTGELFF. The CDR3, as DNA: TGCGCCAGCAGCCAAGACCTAACGAACACCGGGGAGCTGTTTTTT.

The gene calls are TRBV7-8 and TRBJ2-7; 7 bases line up with TRBD1. The CDR3 runs 15 residues. J lost 3 bases, V lost 6 bases, and 11 bases had no gene match. Looked up from germline, CDR1 is SGHVS and CDR2 is FQNEAQ. CDR3: CASSARQGSSYEQYF. CDR3 nucleotides: TGTGCCAGCAGTGCCCGACAGGGAAGTAGCTACGAGCAGTACTTC.